This T cell receptor (beta chain) was captured in a study of shared T cell receptors in the human thymus. Profiled with immunoSEQ multiplex PCR; TCRdb holds only in-frame clones, not every one. The sample lists hundreds of thousands of clones, roughly 88% occurring once. J gave up 8 bases and V 4 bases, and 5 bases lay outside the gene matches. Germline-derived CDR1 and CDR2 are SGHDT and YYEEEE. The CDR3 is made up of 15 amino acids. These same records also appear under a second study, on human thymus T cells. Per that paper: Among the donors, all were healthy Finnish infants having corrective surgery for congenital heart defects. Apparent bias marked the V and J gene usage of thymic and blood repertoires.

Sequenced sample: thymocytes. The rearrangement links TRBV5-6 to TRBJ2-1, with 14 nucleotides matching TRBD2. This receptor was identified in a boy younger than two with a congenital heart defect. The DNA of the CDR3 is TGTGCCAGCAGCAGCGGGACTAGCGGGGGATATGAGCAGTTCTTC. It specifies CASSSGTSGGYEQFF.